Presented here are 30 T cell receptor beta chains from one specimen sequenced in a study of T cells in localized non-small cell lung cancer. The assay was immunoSEQ multiplex PCR, and TCRdb's table has in-frame clones only and misses some. The table has about 36,000 clones, around 90% seen once. The source was peripheral blood, collected before any cancer treatment. All receptors come from a woman between 40 and 69 years old with stage I lung adenocarcinoma.

This clone occurred once. The gene calls are TRBV4-3 and TRBJ2-3; D is undetermined. The V gene lost 0 bases and the J gene lost 3 bases, with 4 bases spanning the gap. The germline CDR1 and CDR2 sequences are LGHNA and YSLEER. CDR3 length equals 13 residues. The CDR3 region is CASSQESTDTQYF. As DNA, the CDR3 is TGCGCCAGCAGCCAAGAGTCGACAGATACGCAGTATTTT.

This clone is judged medium-sized. The V and J genes are TRBV9 and TRBJ2-7; 10 positions agree with TRBD1. The CDR3 runs 15 residues. Unmatched junction bases numbered 10, after V lost 4 bases and J lost 6 bases. CDR1 SGDLS and CDR2 YYNGEE come from the germline V gene. CDR3 bases: TGTGCCAGCAGCCCACCCGGGACAGGGGCTCTCGAGCAGTACTTC. Translation gives CASSPPGTGALEQYF.

The V call is TRBV5-6, the J call TRBJ2-2, with 10 bases fitting TRBD1. Germline lookup yields CDR1 SGHDT and CDR2 YYEEEE. This CDR3 contains 17 residues. The V gene end was trimmed by 2 bases and the J gene end by 3 bases; junction bases not matched to a gene: 7. The CDR3 nucleotides read TGTGCCAGCAGCTTATGGCGGGGACAGGGGTACACCGGGGAGCTGTTTTTT. This gives the protein CASSLWRGQGYTGELFF.

V gene TRBV7-8 combines with J gene TRBJ2-7; 8 bases agree with TRBD1. CDR3 length: 14 amino acids. J lost 6 bases, V lost 7 bases, and 11 bases had no gene match. Germline CDR1 SGHVS, CDR2 FQNEAQ. The chain's CDR3 is CASNREQGAREQYF. CDR3 nucleotides: TGTGCCAGCAATCGAGAGCAGGGGGCGCGCGAGCAGTACTTC.

The rearrangement links TRBV28 to TRBJ1-2, with D unclear. The CDR3 is 14 residues long. In germline, CDR1 is MDHEN, CDR2 SYDVKM. With 5 bases removed from V and 4 bases from J, the gap between germline ends came to 14 bases. CDR3 coding DNA: TGTGCCAGCAGTCCGTTTGGACGGTCCTATGGCTACACCTTC. It is translated as CASSPFGRSYGYTF.

The chain employs TRBV2 and TRBJ2-7; D not certain. The CDR3 extends over 13 amino acids. Germline values: CDR1 SNHLY, CDR2 FYNNEI. The V and J ends lost 6 bases and 2 bases respectively, with 11 bases between them. The CDR3 here is CASRVVPTYEQYF. CDR3 DNA sequence: TGTGCCAGCAGAGTCGTGCCCACCTACGAGCAGTACTTC. Combining the CDR3 with reference TRBV2 and TRBJ2-7 gives the whole variable domain EPEVTQTPSHQVTQMGQEVILRCVPISNHLYFYWYRQILGQKVEFLVSFYNNEISEKSEIFDDQFSVERPDGSNFTLKIRSTKLEDSAMYFCASRVVPTYEQYFGPGTRLTVT.

This clone has a handful of counts. The V gene is TRBV11-2, the J gene TRBJ2-7; a weak D match, TRBD2 (6 bases). The CDR3 runs 13 residues. Germline loops: CDR1 SGHAT, CDR2 FQNNGV. The V end lost 3 bases, the J end lost 3 bases, and 9 bases lay between the germline ends. CDR3 region: CASSLGGDYEQYF. For the CDR3, the DNA is TGTGCCAGCAGCTTGGGCGGGGACTACGAGCAGTACTTC.

V is TRBV4-1 and J is TRBJ2-7, with 10 positions matching TRBD1. Looked up from germline, CDR1 is MGHRA and CDR2 is YSYEKL. CDR3 size: 15 residues. J lost 5 bases, V lost 1 base, and 5 bases had no gene match. The CDR3 DNA reads TGCGCCAGCAGCCAAGGGGGACAGGGGTTTGACGAGCAGTACTTC. Protein: CASSQGGQGFDEQYF.

This rearrangement joins TRBV28 to TRBJ2-3; 8 bases fit TRBD2. J gave up 5 bases and V 5 bases, and 15 bases lay outside the gene matches. CDR1 and CDR2 (germline): MDHEN, SYDVKM. The CDR3 extends over 17 amino acids. The CDR3 sequence: CASSPIWVAGKGDTQYF. The CDR3 coding sequence is TGTGCCAGCAGTCCTATCTGGGTAGCGGGGAAGGGAGATACGCAGTATTTT.

This clone occurred once. V usage is TRBV28 and J usage is TRBJ2-1, with 7 positions matching TRBD1. CDR1 MDHEN and CDR2 SYDVKM come from the germline V gene. V lost 3 bases, J lost 7 bases, and 6 bases stayed unmatched. This CDR3 contains 14 residues. The CDR3 DNA sequence: TGTGCCAGCAGTTTCAGGGGGAAGGGGAATGAGCAGTTCTTC. Translating it yields CASSFRGKGNEQFF.

The rearrangement joins TRBV6-1 to TRBJ1-3; no clear D gene. V shed 3 bases and J shed 11 bases, with 29 bases lying between them. From germline, CDR1 is MNHNS and CDR2 SASEGT. This CDR3 region has 18 residues. The CDR3 region has the DNA TGTGCCAGCAGTGATGTCAGGACGCTACAAGCCCCTTATTCACCCATATATTTT. It translates to CASSDVRTLQAPYSPIYF.

V gene TRBV27 combines with J gene TRBJ2-5; no definite D call. From germline, CDR1 is MNHEY and CDR2 SMNVEV (reference sequence). Trimming took 5 bases from V and 5 from J, leaving 12 bases between them. The CDR3 has 13 residues. The CDR3 spells CASSPKLGETQYF. CDR3 nucleotide sequence: TGTGCCAGCAGTCCTAAACTTGGGGAGACCCAGTACTTC.

The rearrangement uses TRBV30 and TRBJ2-3; 10 bases are a match to TRBD2. The CDR3 length is 14 residues. V shed 2 bases, J shed 6 bases, and the junction held 5 bases outside the gene matches. Germline V gives CDR1 GTSNPN, CDR2 SVGIG (reference sequence). The CDR3 DNA sequence: TGTGCCTGGAGTAGCGGGGGGGCCTTGGATACGCAGTATTTT. Translating gives CAWSSGGALDTQYF.

As DNA, the CDR3 is TGTGCCAGCTCACCATCTTTAGCCACTGAAGCTTTCTTT. It is translated as CASSPSLATEAFF. This chain connects TRBV18 to TRBJ1-1; D not resolved. Germline V gives CDR1 KGHSH, CDR2 LQKENI. This CDR3 has 13 residues. Trimming left V 2 bases short and J 4 bases short, with 8 bases between.

V usage is TRBV18 and J usage is TRBJ2-3; D is unclear. The CDR3 is 13 amino acids. V was shortened by 0 bases and J by 1 base, with 2 bases between the two germline ends. Germline assignment: CDR1 KGHSH and CDR2 LQKENI. The CDR3 bases are TGTGCCAGCTCACCACCGGGCACAGATACGCAGTATTTT. It is translated as CASSPPGTDTQYF.

The CDR3, as DNA: TGTGCCAGCAGCTTTTTGGGGACTGAAGCTTTCTTT. This gives the protein CASSFLGTEAFF. The chain combines TRBV7-9 with TRBJ1-1; the D is unclear. The CDR3 runs to 12 residues. Germline V lookup: CDR1 SEHNR, CDR2 FQNEAQ (reference sequence). V lost 3 bases and J lost 5, with 7 bases in between.

This chain connects TRBV4-3 to TRBJ1-6, with unresolved D. The V and J ends lost 0 bases and 5 bases respectively, with 5 bases between them. Germline V gene data show CDR1 as LGHNA and CDR2 as YSLEER. This CDR3 is 14 amino acids long. The CDR3 bases are TGCGCCAGCAGCCAAGAAGGGCATAATTCACCCCTCCACTTT. It yields the protein CASSQEGHNSPLHF.

This clone occurred a few times. The CDR3 loop is CASSIMGVGEKLFF. CDR3 DNA: TGTGCCAGTAGTATCATGGGGGTCGGTGAAAAACTGTTTTTT. V gene TRBV19 combines with J gene TRBJ1-4; tentative D call: TRBD1 (5 bases). V lost 3 bases and J 7 bases, leaving 12 bases between the germline ends. This CDR3 comprises 14 residues. Per germline, CDR1 LNHDA and CDR2 SQIVND (reference sequence).

The chain links TRBV5-8 to TRBJ1-3; no clear D gene. The CDR3 extends over 12 amino acids. Trimming pared 2 bases from V and 7 bases from J, leaving 7 bases between. The germline CDR1 and CDR2 sequences are SGHTS and YDEGEE. The CDR3 nucleotides read TGTGCCAGCAGCTTTCAGGTTAACACCATATATTTT. Translation: CASSFQVNTIYF.

The CDR3 coding sequence is TGTGCCAGCTCACCAAACACGAACTCCTACGAGCAGTACTTC. Translating gives CASSPNTNSYEQYF. The rearrangement joins TRBV18 to TRBJ2-7, with D hard to call. V lost 2 bases and J 0 bases, leaving 8 bases between the germline ends. The CDR3 runs 14 residues. The V gene's germline CDR1 is KGHSH and CDR2 LQKENI.

The chain links TRBV19 to TRBJ2-7; no reliable D call. V lost 6 bases, J lost 2 bases, and 14 bases lay in between. CDR3 size: 14 residues. Germline-derived CDR1 and CDR2 are LNHDA and SQIVND (reference sequence). The CDR3 DNA reads as TGTGCCAGTAGCCGTTTGAGGATACCCTACGAGCAGTACTTC. Its protein product is CASSRLRIPYEQYF.

This clone was detected only once. The rearrangement links TRBV19 to TRBJ1-5; the D is unclear. The CDR3 length is 15 residues. Trimming pared 1 base from V and 1 base from J, leaving 8 bases between. Looked up from germline, CDR1 is LNHDA and CDR2 is SQIVND (reference sequence). The CDR3 coding sequence is TGTGCCAGTAGTATAGGCCCGGGAAGCAATCAGCCCCAGCATTTT. It yields the protein CASSIGPGSNQPQHF.

This clone was observed a handful of times. This chain joins TRBV11-2 and TRBJ1-2; D remains unclear. The CDR3 totals 14 residues. The V gene lost 2 bases and the J gene lost 8 bases, with 15 bases spanning the gap. The germline V gene has CDR1 SGHAT and CDR2 FQNNGV. CDR3 DNA: TGTGCCAGCAGCTTACTAATCCGGGAAGACGGCTACACCTTC. Its translation is CASSLLIREDGYTF. Supplemented by reference TRBV11-2 and TRBJ1-2, the full variable domain reads EAGVAQSPRYKIIEKRQSVAFWCNPISGHATLYWYQQILGQGPKLLIQFQNNGVVDDSQLPKDRFSAERLKGVDSTLKIQPAKLEDSAVYLCASSLLIREDGYTFGSGTRLTVV.

V is TRBV19 and J is TRBJ2-3; D gene unclear. Germline V lookup: CDR1 LNHDA, CDR2 SQIVND (reference sequence). The CDR3 sequence is 15 residues long. The V and J ends lost 6 bases and 3 bases respectively, with 16 bases between them. CDR3 protein: CASSLQPLETDTQYF. For the CDR3, the DNA is TGTGCCAGTAGCCTACAGCCTCTCGAGACAGATACGCAGTATTTT.

The V and J genes are TRBV5-1 and TRBJ2-2, with TRBD1 identical over 11 bases. This CDR3 has 16 residues. CDR1 is SGHRS and CDR2 is YFSETQ in the germline V gene. Trimming removed 4 bases from V and 4 bases from J; junction bases left unmatched: 6. The CDR3 spells CASSLGTGGPTGELFF. In DNA form, the CDR3 reads TGCGCCAGCAGCCTGGGGACAGGGGGACCCACCGGGGAGCTGTTTTTT. Full variable domain (outside the CDR3, taken from reference TRBV5-1 and TRBJ2-2): KAGVTQTPRYLIKTRGQQVTLSCSPISGHRSVSWYQQTPGQGLQFLFEYFSETQRNKGNFPGRFSGRQFSNSRSEMNVSTLELGDSALYLCASSLGTGGPTGELFFGEGSRLTVL.

The chain has TRBV19 and TRBJ2-2, with 14 positions matching TRBD2. V shed 7 bases and J 1 base; nucleotides not matched to a gene: 11. This CDR3 comprises 19 residues. In germline, CDR1 is LNHDA, CDR2 SQIVND (reference sequence). The CDR3 region is CASKIPGLAGAGNTGELFF. For the CDR3, the DNA is TGTGCCAGTAAGATACCGGGACTAGCGGGGGCCGGGAACACCGGGGAGCTGTTTTTT.

V is TRBV11-3 and J is TRBJ1-1, with D maybe TRBD1 (6 bases). CDR1 SGHNT and CDR2 YENEEA come from the germline V gene. The V end lost 5 bases, the J end lost 6 bases, and 13 bases lay between the germline ends. The CDR3 is 13 amino acids. The CDR3 region is CASSLVSGAEAFF. The CDR3 nucleotides are TGTGCCAGCAGCCTCGTCTCAGGGGCTGAAGCTTTCTTT. The full variable domain, completed using reference TRBV11-3 and TRBJ1-1, is EAGVVQSPRYKIIEKKQPVAFWCNPISGHNTLYWYLQNLGQGPELLIRYENEEAVDDSQLPKDRFSAERLKGVDSTLKIQPAELGDSAVYLCASSLVSGAEAFFGQGTRLTVV.

V usage is TRBV29-1 and J usage is TRBJ2-3, with TRBD2 matching 14 bases. The CDR3 has 15 amino acids. The J segment lost 6 bases and the V segment lost 7 bases, leaving 9 bases of the junction unmatched. Germline CDR1 SQVTM, CDR2 ANQGSEA. The CDR3 reads CSARGTSGGVDTQYF. CDR3 in DNA: TGCAGCGCCCGAGGGACTAGCGGGGGTGTGGATACGCAGTATTTT.

The chain couples TRBV19 to TRBJ1-6; TRBD1 agrees at 8 bases. The germline V gene encodes CDR1 LNHDA and CDR2 SQIVND (reference sequence). The CDR3 has 15 amino acids. J was trimmed by 8 bases and V by 4 bases; bases with no gene match: 7. The DNA for the CDR3 is TGTGCCAGTAGTACCGGGACAGGTTGGCATTCACCCCTCCACTTT. Protein product: CASSTGTGWHSPLHF.

The chain couples TRBV7-2 to TRBJ2-7, with 8 positions matching TRBD1. This CDR3 region has 13 residues. The ends lost 2 bases at V and 7 bases at J; junction bases unmatched: 4. The germline V gene has CDR1 SGHTA and CDR2 FQGNSA. The CDR3 is CASSLRQGWEQYF. CDR3 DNA sequence: TGTGCCAGCAGCTTACGACAGGGGTGGGAGCAGTACTTC.